This TCR beta chain was documented in a study of Tregs in tolerant kidney transplant recipients. Sequenced by immunoSEQ multiplex PCR; TCRdb stores in-frame clones only, minus some. The sample carries more than 95,000 clones, almost 95% recorded once. Unstimulated Tregs (CD4+CD25+CD127-) and CD4+CD25- non-Tregs were sorted from PBMCs. Trimming left V 6 bases short and J 2 bases short, with 16 bases between. The CDR3 is 14 residues long. The V gene's germline CDR1 is SQVTM and CDR2 ANQGSEA. This clone has just one count. The source is a human donor in good health. V is TRBV29-1 and J is TRBJ1-2, with D possibly being TRBD1 (6 bases). The sample consisted of CD4+ T cells from blood. For the CDR3, the DNA is TGCAGCGTGGCCAAAACAGGGACGAACTATGGCTACACCTTC. It specifies CSVAKTGTNYGYTF.